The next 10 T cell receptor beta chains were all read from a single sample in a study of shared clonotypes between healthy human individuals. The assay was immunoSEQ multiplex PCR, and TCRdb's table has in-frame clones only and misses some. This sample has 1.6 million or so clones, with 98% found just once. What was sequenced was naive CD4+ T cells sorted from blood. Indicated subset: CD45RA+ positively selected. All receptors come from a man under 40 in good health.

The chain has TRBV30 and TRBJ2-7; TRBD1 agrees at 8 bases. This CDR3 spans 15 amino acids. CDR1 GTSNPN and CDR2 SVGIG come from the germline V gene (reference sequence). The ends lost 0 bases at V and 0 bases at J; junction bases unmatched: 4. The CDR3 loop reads CAWSVDRGLSYEQYF. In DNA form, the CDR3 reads TGTGCCTGGAGTGTCGACAGGGGCCTCTCCTACGAGCAGTACTTC.

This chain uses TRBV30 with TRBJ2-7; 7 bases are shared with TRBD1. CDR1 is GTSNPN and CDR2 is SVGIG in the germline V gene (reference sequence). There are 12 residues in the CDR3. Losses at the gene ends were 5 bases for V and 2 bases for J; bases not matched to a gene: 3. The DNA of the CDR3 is TGTGCCTGGGGACAGGAAACCTACGAGCAGTACTTC. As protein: CAWGQETYEQYF.

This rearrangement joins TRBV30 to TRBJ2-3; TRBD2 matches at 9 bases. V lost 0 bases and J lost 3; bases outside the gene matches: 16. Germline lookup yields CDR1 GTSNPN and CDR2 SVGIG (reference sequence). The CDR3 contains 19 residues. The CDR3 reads CAWSVLGKTSGAGTDTQYF. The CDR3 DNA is TGTGCCTGGAGTGTACTCGGTAAGACTAGCGGCGCAGGGACAGATACGCAGTATTTT.

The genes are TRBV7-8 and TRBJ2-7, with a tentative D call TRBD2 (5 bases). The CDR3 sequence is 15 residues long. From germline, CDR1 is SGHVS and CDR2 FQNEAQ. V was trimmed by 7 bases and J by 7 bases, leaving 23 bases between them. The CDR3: CASKKTGFTFLEQYF. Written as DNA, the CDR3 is TGTGCCAGCAAAAAGACGGGGTTTACGTTTTTGGAGCAGTACTTC.

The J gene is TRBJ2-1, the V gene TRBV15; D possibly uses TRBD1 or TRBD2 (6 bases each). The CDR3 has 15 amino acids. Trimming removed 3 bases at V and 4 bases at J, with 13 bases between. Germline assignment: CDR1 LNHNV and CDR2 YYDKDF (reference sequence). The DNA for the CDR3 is TGTGCCACCAGCAGGGGGGCTAGCGATTACAATGAGCAGTTCTTC. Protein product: CATSRGASDYNEQFF.

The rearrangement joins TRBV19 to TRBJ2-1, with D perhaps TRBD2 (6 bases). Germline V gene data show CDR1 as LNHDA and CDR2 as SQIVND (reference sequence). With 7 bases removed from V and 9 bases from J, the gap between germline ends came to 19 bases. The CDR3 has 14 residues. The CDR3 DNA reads TGTGCCAGTACCACGGGGGAGGTTGCTGGTGAGCAGTTCTTC. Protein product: CASTTGEVAGEQFF.

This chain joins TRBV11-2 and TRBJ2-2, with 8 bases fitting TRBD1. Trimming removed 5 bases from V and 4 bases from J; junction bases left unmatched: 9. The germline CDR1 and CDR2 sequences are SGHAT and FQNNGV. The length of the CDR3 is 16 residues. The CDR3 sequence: CASSPHPGGSTGELFF. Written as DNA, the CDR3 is TGTGCCAGCAGCCCCCACCCAGGGGGCTCCACCGGGGAGCTGTTTTTT.

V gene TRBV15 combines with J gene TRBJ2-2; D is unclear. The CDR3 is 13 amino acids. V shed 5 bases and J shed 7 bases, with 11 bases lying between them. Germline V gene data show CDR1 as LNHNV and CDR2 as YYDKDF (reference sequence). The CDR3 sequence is CATSFGPGGELFF. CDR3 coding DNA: TGTGCCACCAGCTTCGGCCCGGGCGGGGAGCTGTTTTTT.

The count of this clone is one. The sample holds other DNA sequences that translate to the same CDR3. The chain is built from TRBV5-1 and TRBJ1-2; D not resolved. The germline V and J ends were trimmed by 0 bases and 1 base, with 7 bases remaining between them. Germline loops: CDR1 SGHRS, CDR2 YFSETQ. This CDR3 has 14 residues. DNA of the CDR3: TGCGCCAGCAGCTTGGTTACGGGTAACTATGGCTACACCTTC. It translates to CASSLVTGNYGYTF.

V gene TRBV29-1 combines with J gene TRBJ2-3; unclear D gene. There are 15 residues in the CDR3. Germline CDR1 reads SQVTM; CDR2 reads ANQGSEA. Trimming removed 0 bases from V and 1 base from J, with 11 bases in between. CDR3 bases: TGCAGCGTTGAAGACCACCTGGACCGCACAGATACGCAGTATTTT. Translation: CSVEDHLDRTDTQYF.